The 11 T cell receptor beta chains below were found in one sample sequenced in a study of human T cells and chemical hapten exposure. Time point given: patch test 3, about 24 weeks after DPC sensitization. Treatment denoted: therapeutic diphenylcyclopropenone sensitization with weekly scalp DPC. TCRdb analysed the RACE reads with MiXCR anew, one entry per CDR3 protein. The sample records over 65,000 distinct CDR3 sequences, more than 9.5% being singletons. The specimen was whole blood, collected in connection with sensitization to the hapten diphenylcyclopropenone (DPC). Receptor source: a woman aged 50 to 65 with alopecia areata. Some clones in this sample may be carry-over from other donors' samples.

This clonotype showed up many times. This sequence joins TRBV11-2 and TRBJ2-3; the D is unclear. Looked up from germline, CDR1 is SGHAT and CDR2 is FQNNGV. The length of the CDR3 is 15 residues. Trimming pared 2 bases from V and 2 bases from J, leaving 11 bases between. This CDR3 is CASSLRPASTDTQYF. CDR3 DNA sequence: TGTGCCAGCAGCTTACGGCCAGCATCCACAGATACGCAGTATTTT.

The chain is built from TRBV2 and TRBJ1-5, with 7 bases aligning to TRBD1. Germline-derived CDR1 and CDR2 are SNHLY and FYNNEI. This CDR3 is 15 amino acids long. Trimming took 4 bases from V and 0 from J; bases not matched to a gene: 3. The CDR3 loop reads CASSGDRHSNQPQHF. Here the CDR3 DNA reads TGTGCCAGCAGTGGGGACAGACATAGCAATCAGCCCCAGCATTTT.

This clonotype came up a few times. V is TRBV7-2 and J is TRBJ1-5; D ambiguous. Deletions cut 5 bases from V and 5 bases from J, with 19 bases between. In germline, CDR1 is SGHTA, CDR2 FQGNSA. The CDR3 consists of 16 residues. The CDR3 region has the DNA TGTGCCAGCAGCCCCCAAAGTGGTCCCTCGTATCAGCCCCAGCATTTT. Its translation is CASSPQSGPSYQPQHF.

This clonotype was observed a few times. The V call is TRBV29-1, the J call TRBJ1-5; 8 nucleotides agree with TRBD1. V was pared by 8 bases and J by 8 bases, with 8 bases of the junction left unmatched. This CDR3 comprises 12 residues. Germline V gene lookup returns CDR1 SQVTM and CDR2 ANQGSEA. This CDR3 reads CSRRTGRKPQHF. CDR3 DNA: TGCAGCCGCCGGACAGGGAGAAAGCCCCAGCATTTT. The full variable domain, in which reference TRBV29-1 and TRBJ1-5 provide the parts outside the CDR3, is SAVISQKPSRDICQRGTSLTIQCQVDSQVTMMFWYRQQPGQSLTLIATANQGSEATYESGFVIDKFPISRPNLTFSTLTVSNMSPEDSSIYLCSRRTGRKPQHFGDGTRLSIL.

This clonotype was counted many times. The V gene is TRBV27, the J gene TRBJ2-2, with 7 bases aligning to TRBD1. CDR1 and CDR2 (germline): MNHEY, SMNVEV (reference sequence). This CDR3 has 15 residues. V was clipped by 6 bases and J by 2 bases; unmatched bases: 6. The CDR3: CASSPGTANTGELFF. CDR3 nucleotide sequence: TGTGCCAGCAGCCCCGGGACAGCAAACACCGGGGAGCTGTTTTTT.

This clonotype was seen repeatedly, ten times or more. V gene TRBV5-6 combines with J gene TRBJ2-1; 8 bases fit TRBD1. The CDR3 extends over 17 amino acids. Trimming at V came to 4 bases and at J to 2 bases, leaving 11 bases not matched to a gene. The germline CDR1 and CDR2 sequences are SGHDT and YYEEEE. The CDR3 region has the DNA TGTGCCAGCAGCGGTGGACAGGGCCTTATCGCCTACAATGAGCAGTTCTTC. Protein: CASSGGQGLIAYNEQFF.

The chain links TRBV6-6 to TRBJ1-5; D might be TRBD1 (5 bases). From germline, CDR1 is MNHNY and CDR2 SVGAGI (reference sequence). CDR3 size: 13 residues. Trimming removed 7 bases at V and 2 bases at J, with 9 bases between. The CDR3 sequence: CASTLQGNQPQHF. For the CDR3, the DNA is TGTGCCAGCACCTTACAGGGCAATCAGCCCCAGCATTTT.

Only a few counts were recorded for this clonotype. V and J are TRBV12-3 or TRBV12-4 and TRBJ2-5, with 8 bases fitting TRBD2. The CDR3 has 14 amino acids. Trimming took 7 bases from V and 0 from J; bases not matched to a gene: 4. This CDR3 reads CASTPGGYQETQYF. CDR3 bases: TGTGCCAGCACCCCGGGGGGGTACCAAGAGACCCAGTACTTC.

This clonotype has a count of ten or more. Written as DNA, the CDR3 is TGTGCCAGCAGCCCACAGGGTCCCTATGGCTACACCTTC. Protein: CASSPQGPYGYTF. The rearrangement uses TRBV3-1 and TRBJ1-2; tentatively, D is TRBD1 (6 bases). Germline lookup yields CDR1 LGHDT and CDR2 YNNKEL (reference sequence). The V end was cut by 4 bases, the J end by 4 bases, with 10 bases between. The CDR3 loop spans 13 amino acids. The variable domain in full, completed from reference TRBV3-1 and TRBJ1-2, reads DTAVSQTPKYLVTQMGNDKSIKCEQNLGHDTMYWYKQDSKKFLKIMFSYNNKELIINETVPNRFSPKSPDKAHLNLHINSLELGDSAVYFCASSPQGPYGYTFGSGTRLTVV.

The chain is built from TRBV28 and TRBJ1-2; D unresolved. The CDR3 extends over 13 amino acids. V was shortened by 6 bases and J by 2 bases, with 10 bases between the two germline ends. Germline values: CDR1 MDHEN, CDR2 SYDVKM. CDR3 residues: CASRSTRNYGYTF. The CDR3 nucleotides read TGTGCCAGCAGGTCCACAAGGAACTATGGCTACACCTTC.

The genes are TRBV5-1 and TRBJ2-1; 10 nucleotides align to TRBD2. J gave up 3 bases and V 4 bases, and 7 bases lay outside the gene matches. This CDR3 has 16 residues. Germline CDR1 reads SGHRS; CDR2 reads YFSETQ. In nucleotides, the CDR3 is TGCGCCAGCAGCCCCATAACTAGCGGGGTCTACAATGAGCAGTTCTTC. Translated: CASSPITSGVYNEQFF.